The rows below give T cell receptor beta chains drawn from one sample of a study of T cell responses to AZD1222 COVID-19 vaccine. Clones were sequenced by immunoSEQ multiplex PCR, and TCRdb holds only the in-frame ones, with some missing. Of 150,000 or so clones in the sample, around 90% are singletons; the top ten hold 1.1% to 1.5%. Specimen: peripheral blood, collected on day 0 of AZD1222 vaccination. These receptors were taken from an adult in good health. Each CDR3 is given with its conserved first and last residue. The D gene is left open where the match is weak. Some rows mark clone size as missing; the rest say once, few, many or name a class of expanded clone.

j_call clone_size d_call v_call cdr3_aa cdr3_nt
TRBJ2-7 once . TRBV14 CASSLTPKDVGGQYF TGTGCCAGCAGCCTAACCCCGAAGGACGTGGGGGGTCAGTACTTC
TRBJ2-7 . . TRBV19 CASSSQTASYEQYF TGTGCCAGTAGTTCACAGACGGCCTCCTACGAGCAGTACTTC
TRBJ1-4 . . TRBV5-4 CASSLSRGEGEKLFF TGTGCCAGCAGCTTAAGTCGAGGGGAGGGGGAAAAACTGTTTTTT
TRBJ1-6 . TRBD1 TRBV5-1 CASSLEGQGVSPLHF TGCGCCAGCAGCTTGGAGGGACAGGGCGTCTCACCCCTCCACTTT
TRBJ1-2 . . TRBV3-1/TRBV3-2 CASSQDTSYGYTF TGTGCCAGCAGCCAGGATACGAGTTATGGCTACACCTTC
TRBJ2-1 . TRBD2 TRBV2 CASREGLAGGSSGEQFF TGTGCCAGCAGGGAAGGACTAGCGGGAGGTTCTTCGGGTGAGCAGTTCTTC
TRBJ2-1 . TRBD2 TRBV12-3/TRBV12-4 CASSPSGAEQFF TGTGCCAGCAGTCCGAGCGGGGCCGAGCAGTTCTTC
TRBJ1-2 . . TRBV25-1 CASSRQWNYGYTF TGTGCCAGCAGCCGACAGTGGAACTATGGCTACACCTTC
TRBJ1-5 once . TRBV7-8 CASSRSLGPEPQHF TGTGCCAGCAGCCGGAGCCTCGGGCCGGAGCCCCAGCATTTT
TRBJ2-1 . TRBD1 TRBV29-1 CSVGFTGARNEQFF TGCAGCGTTGGCTTTACAGGGGCCCGAAATGAGCAGTTCTTC